Described below is a single T cell receptor (beta chain) sequence and its context. A read error may be the cause here, since a much bigger clone is one base away. This sample stems from a study of shared clonotypes between healthy human individuals. This table comes from immunoSEQ multiplex PCR, and its TCRdb copy is limited to in-frame clones, with some not included. Found here are around 640,000 clones, roughly 96% of them singletons; the top ten hold 0.11%. CD8 cells regarded as naive lacked CD45RO, were positively chosen for CCR7, and omitted terminally differentiated effector memory CD45RA+ cells. The receptor was isolated from a young woman in good health. The sequenced material came from naive CD8+ T cells sorted from blood.

The CDR3 loop reads CASSEGGGTEAFF. DNA of the CDR3: TGTGCCAGCAGCGAAGGGGGGGGCACTGAAGCTTTCTTT. The gene calls are TRBV9 and TRBJ1-1; possible D gene TRBD1, 6 bases. The V gene's germline CDR1 is SGDLS and CDR2 YYNGEE. The ends were cut back, 3 bases at V and 4 bases at J, with 10 bases in the middle. The CDR3 is 13 amino acids.